Shown below are 14 T cell receptor beta chains from a single sample sequenced in a study of T cell repertoires in aging, cancer and after chemotherapy. Peripheral blood genomic DNA, not sorted cells or RNA, was the template. TRB rearrangements spanning V, D and J were amplified using mixed TRB-A/B primers. TCRdb re-analysed the multiplex PCR reads in MiXCR, keeping a single row per CDR3 protein. The data contain just over 9,000 distinct CDR3 sequences, more than 20% of them seen just once; the ten biggest clones take up roughly 13%. Sequenced sample: blood. These receptors all stem from a human donor with a blood cancer. The donor label of this sample is uncertain.

In this sample, this clonotype turned up a few times. The CDR3 sequence is CASSYSRDSTNQPQHF. In DNA, the CDR3 is TGTGCCAGCAGTTACAGTCGGGACAGCACCAATCAGCCCCAGCATTTT. This chain links TRBV6-5 with TRBJ1-5, with 7 bases identical to TRBD1. CDR1 is MNHEY, CDR2 SVGAGI, per germline. V was pared by 2 bases and J by 3 bases, with 7 bases of the junction left unmatched. The CDR3 has 16 amino acids.

In this sample, this clonotype turned up a few times. This chain links TRBV27 with TRBJ1-1; the match to TRBD1 covers 7 bases. Germline lookup yields CDR1 MNHEY and CDR2 SMNVEV (reference sequence). Losses at the gene ends were 5 bases for V and 5 bases for J; bases not matched to a gene: 8. The CDR3 has 14 amino acids. The CDR3 spells CASSPSTGRTEAFF. The DNA for the CDR3 is TGTGCCAGCAGTCCCTCGACAGGGAGAACTGAAGCTTTCTTT.

The chain uses TRBV5-1 and TRBJ1-1, with D maybe TRBD1 (6 bases). V lost 4 bases, J lost 6 bases, and 16 bases lay in between. The V gene's germline CDR1 is SGHRS and CDR2 YFSETQ. This CDR3 comprises 14 residues. In DNA, the CDR3 is TGCGCCAGCAGCCTGGGTGTGGGGGGCCCTGAAGCTTTCTTT. It specifies CASSLGVGGPEAFF.

This clonotype is judged medium-sized (0.01 to 0.1%). The V gene is TRBV6-1, the J gene TRBJ1-2, with a possible D match to TRBD1 (5 bases). Germline loops: CDR1 MNHNS, CDR2 SASEGT. V lost 6 bases to trimming and J lost 8 bases, with 22 bases between them. The CDR3 loop spans 15 amino acids. The DNA for the CDR3 is TGTGCCAGCAGCACTCAGGGTGAGGGGCCACGGGGCTACACCTTC. It translates to CASSTQGEGPRGYTF.

The chain links TRBV4-2 to TRBJ1-5; maybe TRBD1 (6 bases). Germline V gene sequence: CDR1 LGHNA, CDR2 YNFKEQ. The V gene lost 3 bases and the J gene lost 7 bases, with 10 bases spanning the gap. This CDR3 contains 13 residues. CDR3 amino acids: CASSHAGEQPQHF. Written as DNA, the CDR3 is TGTGCCAGCAGCCACGCAGGGGAACAGCCCCAGCATTTT.

V usage is TRBV20-1 and J usage is TRBJ2-1; D not resolved. The CDR3 loop spans 14 amino acids. V was clipped by 6 bases and J by 1 base, with 13 bases between them. The germline CDR1 and CDR2 sequences are DFQATT and SNEGSKA (reference sequence). The CDR3 region has the DNA TGCAGTGCCCTAGGGCAATTTTCCTACAATGAGCAGTTCTTC. It encodes CSALGQFSYNEQFF.

The DNA of the CDR3 is TGCAGTGCCCCATCTCCGGGACAGGTTGAAAGACCCCTCCACTTT. It specifies CSAPSPGQVERPLHF. The rearrangement links TRBV20-1 to TRBJ1-6; 8 bases fit TRBD1. Germline CDR1 is DFQATT and CDR2 is SNEGSKA (reference sequence). This CDR3 is built from 15 residues. V shed 6 bases, J shed 12 bases, and the junction held 16 bases outside the gene matches.

The table lists this clonotype with a few counts. DNA for the CDR3: TGTGCCAGCAGTTCCGGACTAGCGGGCTACAATGAGCAGTTCTTC. Protein sequence: CASSSGLAGYNEQFF. This chain connects TRBV28 to TRBJ2-1, with 11 bases identical to TRBD2. Germline CDR1 is MDHEN and CDR2 is SYDVKM. The CDR3 has 15 amino acids. The ends lost 4 bases at V and 3 bases at J; junction bases unmatched: 2.

This clonotype is deemed medium-sized. The chain recombines TRBV30 with TRBJ2-2, with TRBD1 identical over 7 bases. Looked up from germline, CDR1 is GTSNPN and CDR2 is SVGIG (reference sequence). The CDR3 contains 15 residues. V shed 2 bases, J shed 3 bases, and the junction held 6 bases outside the gene matches. The CDR3 nucleotides are TGTGCCTGGAGTCATACAGGGGTCGACACCGGGGAGCTGTTTTTT. It codes for CAWSHTGVDTGELFF.

This clonotype was counted between two and nine times. The CDR3: CASSYAPPASRGGGGELFF. The CDR3 region has the DNA TGTGCCAGCAGTTACGCGCCCCCCGCTAGCAGAGGGGGGGGCGGGGAGCTGTTTTTT. The gene calls are TRBV6-5 and TRBJ2-2; tentative D call: TRBD2 (7 bases). Trimming cost V 2 bases and J 7 bases, with 26 bases left between them. The CDR3 has 19 amino acids. Germline assignment: CDR1 MNHEY and CDR2 SVGAGI.

This clonotype is termed medium-sized. The chain recombines TRBV19 with TRBJ2-5; no clear D. CDR1 and CDR2 (germline): LNHDA, SQIVND (reference sequence). Trimming pared 3 bases from V and 5 bases from J, leaving 13 bases between. The CDR3 spans 14 residues. CDR3 amino acids: CASSISSQMETQYF. In DNA form, the CDR3 reads TGTGCCAGTAGTATCTCTTCACAGATGGAGACCCAGTACTTC.

This clonotype came up a few times. The genes are TRBV5-3 and TRBJ2-7, with 12 bases that match TRBD2. TRBV5-3 is sorted into the ORF group, with uncertain function. This CDR3 has 15 amino acids. Trimming cost V 4 bases and J 0 bases; bases outside gene matches: 2. CDR3 amino acids: CARSPTSGSSYEQYF. The DNA of the CDR3 is TGTGCCAGAAGCCCGACTAGCGGGAGCTCCTACGAGCAGTACTTC.

This clonotype came up a few times. The CDR3 reads CASSFDRINYGYTF. The CDR3 DNA is TGTGCCAGCAGTTTCGACAGGATAAACTATGGCTACACCTTC. This chain connects TRBV12-3 or TRBV12-4 to TRBJ1-2; D may be TRBD1 (6 bases). Deletions cut 3 bases from V and 2 bases from J, with 10 bases between. There are 14 residues in the CDR3.

V and J are TRBV24-1 and TRBJ1-1, with 9 bases fitting TRBD1. The CDR3 runs to 13 residues. J gave up 10 bases and V 0 bases, and 2 bases lay outside the gene matches. CDR1 and CDR2 (germline): KGHDR, SFDVKD. CDR3 coding DNA: TGTGCCACCAGTGATTTGAAGACAGGGGGAGCTTTCTTT. It translates to CATSDLKTGGAFF.